This T cell receptor beta chain was sequenced during a study of blood T cell repertoires in COVID-19. J lost 7 bases, V lost 4 bases, and 8 bases had no gene match. This CDR3 comprises 14 residues. Germline CDR1 SGHAT, CDR2 FQDESV (reference sequence). Produced via immunoSEQ multiplex PCR; TCRdb's table is partial and in-frame only. This table holds about 53,000 clones, around 79% found once. The rearrangement uses TRBV11-1 and TRBJ1-2, with 8 bases that match TRBD1. The sequence derives from a man aged 70 or older with active or convalescent COVID-19. The sequenced sample consisted of peripheral blood. CDR3 DNA sequence: TGTGCCAGCAGCTCGTTGACAGGGGTCGGTGGCTACACCTTC. This gives the protein CASSSLTGVGGYTF.